Presented here are 18 T cell receptor beta chains from one specimen sequenced in a study of T cell responses to AZD1222 COVID-19 vaccine. Measured with immunoSEQ multiplex PCR; TCRdb has only the in-frame clones, and not every one. There are 130,000 to 150,000 clones in the sample; about 91% occur only once, and 2.8% lies in the top ten. Sequencing used peripheral blood, obtained on day 0 of AZD1222 vaccination. These receptors were taken from an adult in good health.

This clone came up many times. The chain couples TRBV6-2 or TRBV6-3 to TRBJ1-5; D not certain. Germline values: CDR1 MNHEY, CDR2 SVGEGT. The CDR3 sequence is 14 residues long. With 4 bases removed from V and 4 bases from J, the gap between germline ends came to 11 bases. The CDR3 DNA reads as TGTGCCAGCAGTTCTGGATCGGAAAATCAGCCCCAGCATTTT. Translating gives CASSSGSENQPQHF.

This chain connects TRBV11-3 to TRBJ1-1; the D gene is possibly TRBD1 (6 bases). Trimming left V 0 bases short and J 6 bases short, with 20 bases between. Germline CDR1 SGHNT, CDR2 YENEEA. This CDR3 is 17 amino acids long. CDR3 residues: CASSLDLLGAGRPEAFF. CDR3 DNA sequence: TGTGCCAGCAGCTTAGATCTCCTGGGGGCAGGGAGGCCTGAAGCTTTCTTT.

The chain uses TRBV5-4 and TRBJ2-7; 9 positions agree with TRBD1. Germline V gene sequence: CDR1 SGHNT, CDR2 YYREEE (reference sequence). V lost 0 bases to trimming and J lost 5 bases; unmatched junction nucleotides: 9. This CDR3 region has 16 residues. Here the CDR3 DNA reads TGTGCCAGCAGCTTGGTAAGGGGACAGGGAGGAAACGAGCAGTACTTC. Amino acids: CASSLVRGQGGNEQYF.

CDR3 nucleotide sequence: TGTGCCAGCATCCCAGGTTCGGACAGGGGATATGCAACTAATGAAAAACTGTTTTTT. This codes for CASIPGSDRGYATNEKLFF. This rearrangement joins TRBV5-6 to TRBJ1-4, with 9 positions matching TRBD1. There are 19 residues in the CDR3. CDR1 is SGHDT and CDR2 is YYEEEE in the germline V gene. V shed 6 bases and J 0 bases; nucleotides not matched to a gene: 15.

The chain is built from TRBV2 and TRBJ2-1, with 8 bases aligning to TRBD1. From germline, CDR1 is SNHLY and CDR2 FYNNEI. The V gene end was trimmed by 5 bases and the J gene end by 2 bases; junction bases not matched to a gene: 5. There are 15 residues in the CDR3. The CDR3 region is CASSLDRVTYNEQFF. The CDR3 nucleotides are TGTGCCAGCAGTTTGGACAGGGTTACCTACAATGAGCAGTTCTTC.

The V gene is TRBV12-3 or TRBV12-4, the J gene TRBJ1-1; D unresolved. Trimming removed 4 bases at V and 10 bases at J, with 13 bases between. CDR3 length: 12 amino acids. DNA of the CDR3: TGTGCCAGCAGTTATCGGAGGTCGGGAGCTTTCTTT. Its protein product is CASSYRRSGAFF.

The rearrangement uses TRBV7-8 and TRBJ1-1; no reliable D call. The V gene's germline CDR1 is SGHVS and CDR2 FQNEAQ. Trimming removed 1 base at V and 5 bases at J, with 17 bases between. CDR3 size: 16 residues. The CDR3 protein is CASSLGEKGLGTEAFF. As DNA, the CDR3 is TGTGCCAGCAGCTTAGGGGAGAAAGGCCTAGGAACTGAAGCTTTCTTT.

The DNA of the CDR3 is TGTGCCACCGCAACGGGACGGTCCTACGAGCAGTACTTC. Protein: CATATGRSYEQYF. This sequence joins TRBV15 and TRBJ2-7; tentatively, D is TRBD1 or TRBD2 (5 bases each). The V end was cut by 8 bases, the J end by 1 base, with 12 bases between. Germline CDR1 and CDR2: LNHNV and YYDKDF (reference sequence). The CDR3 is 13 amino acids. The full variable domain, its missing parts supplied by reference TRBV15 and TRBJ2-7, is DAMVIQNPRYQVTQFGKPVTLSCSQTLNHNVMYWYQQKSSQAPKLLFHYYDKDFNNEADTPDNFQSRRPNTSFCFLDIRSPGLGDTAMYLCATATGRSYEQYFGPGTRLTVT.

V gene TRBV11-2 combines with J gene TRBJ2-2; D gene uncertain. This CDR3 is built from 16 residues. Looked up from germline, CDR1 is SGHAT and CDR2 is FQNNGV. The V and J ends lost 6 bases and 0 bases respectively, with 14 bases between them. The CDR3 DNA sequence: TGTGCCAGCAGTCGCCCGACACCATCGAACACCGGGGAGCTGTTTTTT. Translating gives CASSRPTPSNTGELFF.

This chain joins TRBV28 and TRBJ1-1; D unclear. Germline lookup yields CDR1 MDHEN and CDR2 SYDVKM. The CDR3 covers 13 residues. The V gene lost 4 bases and the J gene lost 2 bases, with 8 bases spanning the gap. The CDR3 DNA reads as TGTGCCAGCAGTTCTCGGAGAAACACTGAAGCTTTCTTT. Amino acid sequence: CASSSRRNTEAFF.

This rearrangement joins TRBV30 to TRBJ2-7; 9 positions match TRBD1. The trim removed 4 bases at V and 3 bases at J, leaving 16 bases unmatched. Germline CDR1 reads GTSNPN; CDR2 reads SVGIG (reference sequence). This CDR3 has 17 residues. CDR3 amino acids: CAWITPSRDRALYEQYF. The CDR3 nucleotides read TGTGCCTGGATAACCCCATCCCGGGACAGGGCCCTCTACGAGCAGTACTTC.

V usage is TRBV5-1 and J usage is TRBJ2-7; 13 bases match TRBD2. The J segment lost 5 bases and the V segment lost 4 bases, leaving 6 bases of the junction unmatched. This CDR3 region has 15 residues. Per the germline V gene, CDR1 is SGHRS and CDR2 is YFSETQ. The CDR3 sequence is CASSNGLAGAHEQYF. CDR3 nucleotide sequence: TGCGCCAGCAGCAACGGACTAGCGGGAGCCCACGAGCAGTACTTC.

This chain uses TRBV28 with TRBJ2-3; possible D gene TRBD2, 6 bases. This CDR3 is 19 amino acids long. The V end lost 2 bases, the J end lost 6 bases, and 27 bases lay between the germline ends. The V gene's germline CDR1 is MDHEN and CDR2 SYDVKM. The chain's CDR3 is CASSLTPQGDSKRRDTQYF. The CDR3 DNA reads as TGTGCCAGCAGTTTAACGCCCCAAGGGGACTCCAAGCGGCGGGATACGCAGTATTTT.

This clone appeared once. This chain links TRBV6-2 or TRBV6-3 with TRBJ2-7, with a weak D call TRBD2 (5 bases). CDR1 and CDR2 from the germline V gene are MNHEY and SVGEGT. This CDR3 comprises 19 residues. Deletions cut 5 bases from V and 5 bases from J, with 31 bases between. Here the CDR3 reads CASSHAQGRTLLGPNEQYF. The CDR3 DNA follows: TGTGCCAGCAGTCACGCCCAAGGGAGAACTCTACTAGGGCCTAACGAGCAGTACTTC.

The gene calls are TRBV6-5 and TRBJ2-3; D call uncertain. The CDR3 covers 14 residues. V shed 7 bases and J shed 4 bases, with 15 bases lying between them. Germline V gene lookup returns CDR1 MNHEY and CDR2 SVGAGI. The CDR3 DNA sequence: TGTGCCAGCAAGCTGATTAGGGCCTCAGATACGCAGTATTTT. Amino acids: CASKLIRASDTQYF.

The V gene is TRBV18, the J gene TRBJ1-1; the match to TRBD1 covers 8 bases. The germline V gene encodes CDR1 KGHSH and CDR2 LQKENI. The CDR3 loop spans 14 amino acids. With 2 bases clipped from V and 5 bases from J, the junction kept 4 bases outside the gene matches. CDR3 nucleotides: TGTGCCAGCTCACCAGGACAGGGAGGGACTGAAGCTTTCTTT. Protein product: CASSPGQGGTEAFF.

The chain recombines TRBV19 with TRBJ2-7, with no clear D. Per the germline V gene, CDR1 is LNHDA and CDR2 is SQIVND (reference sequence). Trimming pared 5 bases from V and 3 bases from J, leaving 2 bases between. The CDR3 has 10 residues. DNA of the CDR3: TGTGCCAGTAGTGTCTACGAGCAGTACTTC. The encoded protein is CASSVYEQYF. The variable domain in full, completed from reference TRBV19 and TRBJ2-7, reads DGGITQSPKYLFRKEGQNVTLSCEQNLNHDAMYWYRQDPGQGLRLIYYSQIVNDFQKGDIAEGYSVSREKKESFPLTVTSAQKNPTAFYLCASSVYEQYFGPGTRLTVT.

J is TRBJ1-1 and V is TRBV27; D might be TRBD1 (5 bases). Germline V lookup: CDR1 MNHEY, CDR2 SMNVEV (reference sequence). V was pared by 6 bases and J by 4 bases, with 15 bases between. This CDR3 is built from 14 residues. Here the CDR3 DNA reads TGTGCCAGCAGCCCGCCTCGGGGGGGCACTGAAGCTTTCTTT. Its translation is CASSPPRGGTEAFF.